Reported below is one T cell receptor beta chain. Its matching antigen is unknown. The time point: peripheral blood 6 weeks after treatment start. This entry comes from a study of PD-L1 blockade in urothelial cancer. Across the study: Researchers found blood samples held a median of about 130,000 T cells.

TCRdb's table, derived via immunoSEQ multiplex PCR, lists solely in-frame clones and lacks some. The sample includes 50,000 or so clones, over 75% of them seen just once. Findings and limits, study-wide: Pretreatment TCR clonality in blood, when below the median, was predictive of better survival.

Germline lookup yields CDR1 SGDLS and CDR2 YYNGEE. V dropped 0 bases and J dropped 3; count of bases not matched to a gene: 4. The CDR3 runs 16 residues. The rearrangement uses TRBV9 and TRBJ2-3, with 10 positions matching TRBD1. The receptor was derived from a man aged 50 to 59 with urothelial cancer. The specimen comprised PBMCs, sampled around atezolizumab (anti-PD-L1) treatment. The CDR3 sequence is CASSVGRQGATDTQYF. The CDR3 nucleotides are TGTGCCAGCAGCGTAGGTAGACAGGGGGCAACAGATACGCAGTATTTT.